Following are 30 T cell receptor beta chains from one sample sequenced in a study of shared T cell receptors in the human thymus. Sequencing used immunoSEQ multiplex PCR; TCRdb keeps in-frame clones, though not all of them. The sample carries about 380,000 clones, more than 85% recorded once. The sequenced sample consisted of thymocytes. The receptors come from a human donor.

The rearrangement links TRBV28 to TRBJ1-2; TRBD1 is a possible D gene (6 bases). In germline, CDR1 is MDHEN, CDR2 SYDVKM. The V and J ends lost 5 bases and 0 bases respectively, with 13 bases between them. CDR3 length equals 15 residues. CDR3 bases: TGTGCCAGCAGTCCCAGGGGCAAAGCTAACTATGGCTACACCTTC. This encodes CASSPRGKANYGYTF.

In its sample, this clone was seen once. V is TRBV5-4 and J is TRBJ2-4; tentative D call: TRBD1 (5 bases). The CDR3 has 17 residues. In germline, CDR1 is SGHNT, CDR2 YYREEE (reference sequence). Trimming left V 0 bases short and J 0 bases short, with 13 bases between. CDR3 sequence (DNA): TGTGCCAGCAGCTTGGAGGGGCACAGTTTAGCCAAAAACATTCAGTACTTC. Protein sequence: CASSLEGHSLAKNIQYF.

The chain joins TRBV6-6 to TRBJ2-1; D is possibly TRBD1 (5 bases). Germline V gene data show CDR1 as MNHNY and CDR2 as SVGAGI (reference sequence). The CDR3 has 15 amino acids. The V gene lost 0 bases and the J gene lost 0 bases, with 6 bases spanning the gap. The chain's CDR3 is CASSYSDSSYNEQFF. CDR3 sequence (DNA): TGTGCCAGCAGTTACTCCGACAGCTCCTACAATGAGCAGTTCTTC.

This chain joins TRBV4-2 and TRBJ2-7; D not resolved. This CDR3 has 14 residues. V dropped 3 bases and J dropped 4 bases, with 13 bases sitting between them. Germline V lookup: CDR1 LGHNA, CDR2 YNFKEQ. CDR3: CASSHRSNRYEQYF. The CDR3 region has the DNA TGTGCCAGCAGCCACCGCTCTAACAGATACGAGCAGTACTTC.

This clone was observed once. The CDR3 DNA follows: TGTGCCAGCAGTTACCGCACGCAGGGAATGAACACTGAAGCTTTCTTT. Its protein is CASSYRTQGMNTEAFF. This sequence joins TRBV6-5 and TRBJ1-1, with D perhaps TRBD1 (5 bases). The CDR3 is made up of 16 amino acids. The germline V gene has CDR1 MNHEY and CDR2 SVGAGI. Between the trimmed V and J ends, which lost 2 bases and 0 bases, there was a span of 13 bases.

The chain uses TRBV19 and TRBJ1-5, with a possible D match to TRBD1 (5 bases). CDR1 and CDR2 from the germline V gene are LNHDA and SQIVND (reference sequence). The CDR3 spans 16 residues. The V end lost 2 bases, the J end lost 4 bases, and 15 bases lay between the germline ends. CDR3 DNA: TGTGCCAGTAGTATACGCCGGGACCGTCATAATCAGCCCCAGCATTTT. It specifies CASSIRRDRHNQPQHF.

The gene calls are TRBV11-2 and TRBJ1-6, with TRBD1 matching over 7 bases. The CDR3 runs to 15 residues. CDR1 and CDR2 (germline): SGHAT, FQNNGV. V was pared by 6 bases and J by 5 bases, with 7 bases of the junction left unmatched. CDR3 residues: CASSPRGQNNSPLHF. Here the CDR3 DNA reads TGTGCCAGCAGTCCCCGGGGACAGAATAATTCACCCCTCCACTTT.

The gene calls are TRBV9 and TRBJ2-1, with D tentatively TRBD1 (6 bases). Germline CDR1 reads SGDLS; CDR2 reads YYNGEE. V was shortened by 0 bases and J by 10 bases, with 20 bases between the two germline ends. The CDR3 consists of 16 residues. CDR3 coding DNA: TGTGCCAGCAGCGTAGGGAGGATGGGGGCGGTGGACGAGCAGTTCTTC. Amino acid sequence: CASSVGRMGAVDEQFF. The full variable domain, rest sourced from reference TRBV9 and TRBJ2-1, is DSGVTQTPKHLITATGQRVTLRCSPRSGDLSVYWYQQSLDQGLQFLIQYYNGEERAKGNILERFSAQQFPDLHSELNLSSLELGDSALYFCASSVGRMGAVDEQFFGPGTRLTVL.

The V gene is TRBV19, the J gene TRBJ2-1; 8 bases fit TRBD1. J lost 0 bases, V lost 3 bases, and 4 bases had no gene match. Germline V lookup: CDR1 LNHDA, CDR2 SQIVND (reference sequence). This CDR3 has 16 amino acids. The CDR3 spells CASSIWGTGSYNEQFF. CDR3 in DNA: TGTGCCAGTAGTATCTGGGGGACAGGCTCCTACAATGAGCAGTTCTTC.

This CDR3 reads CASSIRDREFEQYF. In nucleotides, the CDR3 is TGTGCCAGCTCAATCCGGGACAGGGAGTTCGAGCAGTACTTC. The chain joins TRBV18 to TRBJ2-7; 9 bases are a match to TRBD1. Germline loops: CDR1 KGHSH, CDR2 LQKENI. V gave up 5 bases and J gave up 6 bases; unmatched junction bases: 8. This CDR3 has 14 amino acids. Drawing the rest from reference TRBV18 and TRBJ2-7, the complete variable domain is NAGVMQNPRHLVRRRGQEARLRCSPMKGHSHVYWYRQLPEEGLKFMVYLQKENIIDESGMPKERFSAEFPKEGPSILRIQQVVRGDSAAYFCASSIRDREFEQYFGPGTRLTVT.

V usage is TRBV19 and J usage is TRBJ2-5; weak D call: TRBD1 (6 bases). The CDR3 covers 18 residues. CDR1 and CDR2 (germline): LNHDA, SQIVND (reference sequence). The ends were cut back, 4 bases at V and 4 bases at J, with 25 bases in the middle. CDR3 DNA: TGTGCCAGTAGTACCCGACAGGAAAACACACACACAACAGAGACCCAGTACTTC. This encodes CASSTRQENTHTTETQYF. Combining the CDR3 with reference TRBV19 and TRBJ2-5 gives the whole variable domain DGGITQSPKYLFRKEGQNVTLSCEQNLNHDAMYWYRQDPGQGLRLIYYSQIVNDFQKGDIAEGYSVSREKKESFPLTVTSAQKNPTAFYLCASSTRQENTHTTETQYFGPGTRLLVL.

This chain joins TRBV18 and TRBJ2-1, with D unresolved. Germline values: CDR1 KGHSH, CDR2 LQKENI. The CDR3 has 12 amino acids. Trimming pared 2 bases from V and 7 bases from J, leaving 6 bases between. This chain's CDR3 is CASSPGRNEQFF. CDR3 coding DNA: TGTGCCAGCTCACCAGGACGGAATGAGCAGTTCTTC.

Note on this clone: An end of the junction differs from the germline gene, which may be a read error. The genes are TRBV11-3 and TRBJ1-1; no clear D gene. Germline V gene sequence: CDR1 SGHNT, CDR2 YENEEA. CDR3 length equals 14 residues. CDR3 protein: CASSLDPLLDCLVF. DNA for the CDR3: TGTGCCAGCAGCTTAGATCCTCTACTGGACTGTCTAGTCTTT.

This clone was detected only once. The CDR3 nucleotides read TGTGCCAGCAGCTTACTTACTAGCCGCACAGATACGCAGTATTTT. Its translation is CASSLLTSRTDTQYF. The chain employs TRBV7-9 and TRBJ2-3; the D gene is possibly TRBD2 (6 bases). The CDR3 length is 15 residues. V lost 2 bases and J lost 1, with 10 bases in between. Germline lookup yields CDR1 SEHNR and CDR2 FQNEAQ (reference sequence). Supplemented by reference TRBV7-9 and TRBJ2-3, the full variable domain reads DTGVSQNPRHKITKRGQNVTFRCDPISEHNRLYWYRQTLGQGPEFLTYFQNEAQLEKSRLLSDRFSAERPKGSFSTLEIQRTEQGDSAMYLCASSLLTSRTDTQYFGPGTRLTVL.

For the CDR3, the DNA is TGTGCCAGCAGGCCATCCTTCCCCCACTCCTACAATGAGCAGTTCTTC. It encodes CASRPSFPHSYNEQFF. The V call is TRBV28, the J call TRBJ2-1, with D hard to call. V dropped 6 bases and J dropped 0 bases, with 15 bases sitting between them. The CDR3 runs 16 residues. The germline V gene encodes CDR1 MDHEN and CDR2 SYDVKM.

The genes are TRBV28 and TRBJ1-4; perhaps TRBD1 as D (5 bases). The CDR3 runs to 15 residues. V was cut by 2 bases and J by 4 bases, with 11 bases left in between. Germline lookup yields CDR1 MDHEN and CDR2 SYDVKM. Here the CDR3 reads CASSLRWGDNEKLFF. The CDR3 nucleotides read TGTGCCAGCAGTTTACGATGGGGCGATAATGAAAAACTGTTTTTT.

The CDR3 coding sequence is TGTGCCAGCAGCAAATCCGGGGGGGGCACCGGGGAGCTGTTTTTT. Its protein product is CASSKSGGGTGELFF. The chain joins TRBV27 to TRBJ2-2; 8 bases map to TRBD2. The V gene's germline CDR1 is MNHEY and CDR2 SMNVEV (reference sequence). Germline trimming cut 6 bases from V and 4 bases from J; bases unmatched to any gene: 7. The CDR3 runs 15 residues.

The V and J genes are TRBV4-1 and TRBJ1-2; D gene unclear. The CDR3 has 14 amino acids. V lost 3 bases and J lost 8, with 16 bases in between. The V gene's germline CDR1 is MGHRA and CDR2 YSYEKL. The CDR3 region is CASSHSSSGVGYTF. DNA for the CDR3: TGCGCCAGCAGCCATTCATCCTCCGGGGTCGGCTACACCTTC.

CDR3 sequence: CATTDRNTEAFF. CDR3 bases: TGCGCCACCACTGACAGGAACACTGAAGCTTTCTTT. The chain couples TRBV4-1 to TRBJ1-1, with D possibly being TRBD1 (5 bases). The CDR3 runs 12 residues. Trimming left V 10 bases short and J 1 base short, with 10 bases between. CDR1 MGHRA and CDR2 YSYEKL come from the germline V gene.

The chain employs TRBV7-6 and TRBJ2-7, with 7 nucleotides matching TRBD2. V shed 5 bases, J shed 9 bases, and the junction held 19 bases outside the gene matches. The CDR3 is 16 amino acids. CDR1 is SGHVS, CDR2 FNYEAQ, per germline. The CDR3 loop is CASSPLKLAGEAVQYF. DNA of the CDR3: TGTGCCAGCAGCCCCCTCAAGTTGGCGGGAGAGGCGGTGCAGTACTTC.

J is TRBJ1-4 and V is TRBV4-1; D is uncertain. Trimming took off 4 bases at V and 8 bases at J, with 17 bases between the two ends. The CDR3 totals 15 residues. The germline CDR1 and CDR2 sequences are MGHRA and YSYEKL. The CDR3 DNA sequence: TGCGCCAGCAGCCCACCGGCCCCGGGCGGGGAAAAACTGTTTTTT. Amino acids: CASSPPAPGGEKLFF.

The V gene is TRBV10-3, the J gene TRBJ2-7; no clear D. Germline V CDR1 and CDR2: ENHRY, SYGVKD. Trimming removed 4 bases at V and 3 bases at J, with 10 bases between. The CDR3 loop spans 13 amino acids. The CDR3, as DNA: TGTGCCATCAGTGCGTTAAGAGACTACGAGCAGTACTTC. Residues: CAISALRDYEQYF.

The CDR3 bases are TGTGCCAGCAGCTTAGCGGTTAAGGGGGAAAAGTACGAGCAGTACTTC. This translates into CASSLAVKGEKYEQYF. V usage is TRBV7-9 and J usage is TRBJ2-7, with a weak D call TRBD1 (6 bases). The germline V gene encodes CDR1 SEHNR and CDR2 FQNEAQ (reference sequence). The CDR3 has 16 residues. Trimming cost V 0 bases and J 4 bases, with 16 bases left between them. Combining the CDR3 with reference TRBV7-9 and TRBJ2-7 gives the whole variable domain DTGVSQNPRHKITKRGQNVTFRCDPISEHNRLYWYRQTLGQGPEFLTYFQNEAQLEKSRLLSDRFSAERPKGSFSTLEIQRTEQGDSAMYLCASSLAVKGEKYEQYFGPGTRLTVT.

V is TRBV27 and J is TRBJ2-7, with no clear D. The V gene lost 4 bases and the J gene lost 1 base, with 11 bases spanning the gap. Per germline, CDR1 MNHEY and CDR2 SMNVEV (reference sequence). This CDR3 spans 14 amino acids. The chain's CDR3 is CASSSTPASYEQYF. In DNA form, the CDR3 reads TGTGCCAGCAGTTCGACCCCGGCATCCTACGAGCAGTACTTC.

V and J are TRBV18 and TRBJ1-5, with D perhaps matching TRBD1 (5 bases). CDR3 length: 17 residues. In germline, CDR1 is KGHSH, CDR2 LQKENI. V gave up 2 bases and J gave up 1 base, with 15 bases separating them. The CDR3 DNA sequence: TGTGCCAGCTCACCAGTCAGGGAAATGGACAGCAATCAGCCCCAGCATTTT. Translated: CASSPVREMDSNQPQHF.

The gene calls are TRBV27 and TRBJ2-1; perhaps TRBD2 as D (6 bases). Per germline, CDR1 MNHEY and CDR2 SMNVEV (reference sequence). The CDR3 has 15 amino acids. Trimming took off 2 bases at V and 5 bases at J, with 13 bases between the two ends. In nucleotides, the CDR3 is TGTGCCAGCAGTTTAGCGGGACGGTACCACAATGAGCAGTTCTTC. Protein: CASSLAGRYHNEQFF.

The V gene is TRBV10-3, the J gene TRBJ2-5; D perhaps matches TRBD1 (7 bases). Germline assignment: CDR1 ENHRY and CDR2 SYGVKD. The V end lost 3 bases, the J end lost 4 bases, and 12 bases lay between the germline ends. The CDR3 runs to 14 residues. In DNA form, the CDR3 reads TGTGCCATCAGTGAACTTCAGGGGGGAGAGACCCAGTACTTC. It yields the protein CAISELQGGETQYF.

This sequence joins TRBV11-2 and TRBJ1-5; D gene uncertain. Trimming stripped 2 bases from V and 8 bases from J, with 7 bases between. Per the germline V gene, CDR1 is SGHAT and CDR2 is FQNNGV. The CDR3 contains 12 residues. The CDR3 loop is CASSLFWEPQHF. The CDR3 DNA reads TGTGCCAGCAGCTTATTTTGGGAGCCCCAGCATTTT.

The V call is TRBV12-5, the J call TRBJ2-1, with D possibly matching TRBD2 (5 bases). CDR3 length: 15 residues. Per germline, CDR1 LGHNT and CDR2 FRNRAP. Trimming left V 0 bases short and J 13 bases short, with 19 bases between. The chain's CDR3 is CASGLVTLSGLLQFF. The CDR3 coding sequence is TGTGCTAGTGGTTTGGTAACCCTAAGCGGTCTTCTACAGTTCTTC.

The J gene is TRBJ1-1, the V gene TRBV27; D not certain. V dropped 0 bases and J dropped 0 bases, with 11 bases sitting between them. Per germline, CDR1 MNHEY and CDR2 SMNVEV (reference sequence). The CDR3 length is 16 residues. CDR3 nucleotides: TGTGCCAGCAGTTTATCCAAGGGAGCCCTGAACACTGAAGCTTTCTTT. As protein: CASSLSKGALNTEAFF.